This T cell receptor (beta chain) was identified in a study of blood T cell repertoires in COVID-19. Germline CDR1 and CDR2: MGHRA and YSYEKL. The V and J ends lost 7 bases and 0 bases, in that order; junction bases with no gene match: 2. This CDR3 region has 14 residues. Those enrolled, adults aged roughly 18 to 95 years, came from 24 US areas. Participants' own reports of clinical history determined their cohort assignment. Generated by immunoSEQ multiplex PCR, the TCRdb table keeps only in-frame clones and is missing some. The table includes hundreds of thousands of clones, 70% to 90% detected once.

The receptor was isolated from a woman aged 50 to 60 in a cohort exposed to, infected with or recovered from COVID-19 (not recorded which). The J gene is TRBJ2-3, the V gene TRBV4-1, with 9 bases lining up with TRBD2. The sample consisted of PBMCs or T cells enriched from blood (not recorded which). The CDR3 DNA reads TGCGCCAGCACAACTAGCGGGAGCACAGATACGCAGTATTTT. Encoded protein: CASTTSGSTDTQYF.